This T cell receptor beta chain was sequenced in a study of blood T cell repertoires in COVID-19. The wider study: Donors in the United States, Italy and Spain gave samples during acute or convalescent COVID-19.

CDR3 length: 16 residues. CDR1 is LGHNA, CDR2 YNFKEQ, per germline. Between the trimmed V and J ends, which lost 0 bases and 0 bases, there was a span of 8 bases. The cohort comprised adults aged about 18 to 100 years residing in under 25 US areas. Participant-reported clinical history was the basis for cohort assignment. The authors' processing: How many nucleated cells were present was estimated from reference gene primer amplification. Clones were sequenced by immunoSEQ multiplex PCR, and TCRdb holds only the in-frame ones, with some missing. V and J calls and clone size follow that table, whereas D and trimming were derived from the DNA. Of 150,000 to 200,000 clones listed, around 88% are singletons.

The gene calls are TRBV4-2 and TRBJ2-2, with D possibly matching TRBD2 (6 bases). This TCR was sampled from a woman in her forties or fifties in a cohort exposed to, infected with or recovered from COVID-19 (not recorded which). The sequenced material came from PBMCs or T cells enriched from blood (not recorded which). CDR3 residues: CASSQEGLTNTGELFF. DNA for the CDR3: TGTGCCAGCAGCCAAGAGGGACTTACGAACACCGGGGAGCTGTTTTTT.